This T cell receptor (beta chain) was found in a study of shared clonotypes between healthy human individuals. Study at large: The donor group consisted of a couple of women and a few men, aged 18 to 49.

V was clipped by 3 bases and J by 1 base; unmatched bases: 5. This CDR3 region has 15 residues. Germline CDR1 is WNHNN and CDR2 is SYGVQD (reference sequence). Authors' methods: Filtering differed since immunoSEQ provided only junctions, with no quality scores. Repertoires were generated with immunoSEQ multiplex PCR, while TCRdb's copy carries only in-frame clones and drops some. V, J and clone size are those of that table, while D and trimming were read from the DNA. The table includes about 1.1 million clones, roughly 74% detected once. Donors, without exception, were Caucasian adults residing in Nashville, Tennessee.

This TCR derives from a man aged 18 to 29 in good health. Some clones in this sample may be carry-over from other donors' samples. The chain combines TRBV10-1 with TRBJ2-7, with 8 bases fitting TRBD1. Specimen: memory CD4+ T cells from PBMCs. Described subset: CD45RA-negative fraction. The chain's CDR3 is CASSDPDRVSYEQYF. Here the CDR3 DNA reads TGCGCCAGCAGTGACCCGGACAGGGTTTCCTACGAGCAGTACTTC.